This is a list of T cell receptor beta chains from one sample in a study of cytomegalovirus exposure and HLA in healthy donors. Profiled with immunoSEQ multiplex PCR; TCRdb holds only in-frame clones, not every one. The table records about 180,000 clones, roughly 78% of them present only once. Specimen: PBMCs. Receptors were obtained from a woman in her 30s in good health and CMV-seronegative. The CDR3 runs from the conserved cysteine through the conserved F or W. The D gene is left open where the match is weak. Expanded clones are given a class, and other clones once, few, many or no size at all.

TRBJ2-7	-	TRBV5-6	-	CASSLERVGAHF	TGTGCCAGCAGCTTGGAACGAGTAGGGGCCCACTTC
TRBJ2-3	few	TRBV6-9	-	CASSRDKSSSTDTQYF	TGTGCCAGCAGCCGGGACAAGTCTTCTAGCACAGATACGCAGTATTTT
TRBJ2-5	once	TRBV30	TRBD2	CAWSVLAGGPETQYF	TGTGCCTGGAGTGTGCTAGCGGGGGGGCCAGAGACCCAGTACTTC
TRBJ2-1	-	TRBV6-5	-	CASRRIMSSYNEQFF	TGTGCCAGCAGGAGGATCATGAGCTCCTACAATGAGCAGTTCTTC
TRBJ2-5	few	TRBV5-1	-	CASSLAGNIGGETQYF	TGCGCCAGCAGCTTGGCCGGTAATATCGGGGGAGAGACCCAGTACTTC
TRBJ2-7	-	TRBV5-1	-	CASSQMQGLTGSYEQYF	TGCGCCAGCAGCCAGATGCAGGGGTTGACGGGCTCCTACGAGCAGTACTTC
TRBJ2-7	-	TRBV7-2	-	CASSRRQVGKNEQYF	TGTGCCAGCAGCCGGAGACAGGTCGGGAAGAACGAGCAGTACTTC
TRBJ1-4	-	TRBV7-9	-	CASSPRGSGNEKLFF	TGTGCCAGCAGCCCAAGGGGGTCAGGGAATGAAAAACTGTTTTTT
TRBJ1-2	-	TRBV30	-	CAWSTPERRGYTF	TGTGCCTGGAGCACCCCCGAGCGAAGGGGCTACACCTTC
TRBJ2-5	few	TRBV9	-	CASSVGRQETQYF	TGTGCCAGCAGCGTAGGTAGACAAGAGACCCAGTACTTC
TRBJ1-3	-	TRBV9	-	CASSQDALRGTIYF	TGTGCCAGCAGCCAAGACGCCCTTCGGGGGACCATATATTTT
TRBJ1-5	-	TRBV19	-	CASSVGAGDSNQPQHF	TGTGCCAGTAGCGTAGGGGCAGGGGATAGCAATCAGCCCCAGCATTTT
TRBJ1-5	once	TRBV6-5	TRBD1	CASSYSATGWVQPQHF	TGTGCCAGCAGTTACTCGGCGACAGGGTGGGTTCAGCCCCAGCATTTT
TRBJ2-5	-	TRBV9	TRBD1	CASSQQGVETQYF	TGTGCCAGCAGCCAACAGGGGGTTGAGACCCAGTACTTC
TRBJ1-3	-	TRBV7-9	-	CASRVTGSGGNTIYF	TGTGCCAGCAGAGTTACAGGGTCGGGTGGAAACACCATATATTTT
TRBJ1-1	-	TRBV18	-	CASSQTTPSGEAFF	TGTGCCAGCTCACAAACTACTCCCTCGGGTGAAGCTTTCTTT
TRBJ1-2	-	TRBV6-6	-	CASSPTGGGYGYTF	TGTGCCAGCAGCCCGACCGGGGGGGGGTATGGCTACACCTTC
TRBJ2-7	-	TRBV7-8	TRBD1	CASSPMQGEEQYF	TGTGCCAGCAGCCCGATGCAGGGGGAAGAGCAGTACTTC
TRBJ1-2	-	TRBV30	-	CAWSPRLLGGGYTF	TGTGCCTGGAGCCCCCGACTGTTGGGTGGTGGCTACACCTTC
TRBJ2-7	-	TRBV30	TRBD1	CAWEGQGFYEQYF	TGTGCCTGGGAGGGACAGGGATTCTACGAGCAGTACTTC
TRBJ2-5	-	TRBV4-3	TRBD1	CASSPRSGGGETQYF	TGCGCCAGCAGCCCCCGATCAGGGGGTGGAGAGACCCAGTACTTC
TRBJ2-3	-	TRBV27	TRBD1	CASRRQGARVTDTQYF	TGTGCCAGCAGGAGACAGGGGGCGCGTGTGACAGATACGCAGTATTTT
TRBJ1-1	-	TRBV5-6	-	CASSLQGESWLVTEAFF	TGTGCCAGCAGCTTACAGGGAGAGTCTTGGCTGGTCACTGAAGCTTTCTTT
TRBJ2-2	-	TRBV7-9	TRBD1	CASSLRQGDTGELFF	TGTGCCAGCAGCCTACGACAGGGGGATACCGGGGAGCTGTTTTTT
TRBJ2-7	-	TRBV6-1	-	CASKQDTETYEQYF	TGTGCCAGCAAACAAGACACGGAAACCTACGAGCAGTACTTC
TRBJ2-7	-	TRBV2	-	CASSERVQGYEQYF	TGTGCCAGCAGTGAAAGGGTTCAGGGCTACGAGCAGTACTTC
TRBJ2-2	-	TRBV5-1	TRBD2	CASSGTASGGASGELFF	TGCGCCAGCAGCGGAACAGCTAGCGGGGGGGCCTCCGGGGAGCTGTTTTTT
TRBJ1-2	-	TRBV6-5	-	CASSYSISQGYGYTF	TGTGCCAGCAGTTACTCGATTTCGCAGGGCTATGGCTACACCTTC
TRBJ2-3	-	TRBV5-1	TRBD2	CASSGGNSGAIDTQYF	TGCGCCAGCAGCGGTGGTAATAGCGGGGCTATAGATACGCAGTATTTT